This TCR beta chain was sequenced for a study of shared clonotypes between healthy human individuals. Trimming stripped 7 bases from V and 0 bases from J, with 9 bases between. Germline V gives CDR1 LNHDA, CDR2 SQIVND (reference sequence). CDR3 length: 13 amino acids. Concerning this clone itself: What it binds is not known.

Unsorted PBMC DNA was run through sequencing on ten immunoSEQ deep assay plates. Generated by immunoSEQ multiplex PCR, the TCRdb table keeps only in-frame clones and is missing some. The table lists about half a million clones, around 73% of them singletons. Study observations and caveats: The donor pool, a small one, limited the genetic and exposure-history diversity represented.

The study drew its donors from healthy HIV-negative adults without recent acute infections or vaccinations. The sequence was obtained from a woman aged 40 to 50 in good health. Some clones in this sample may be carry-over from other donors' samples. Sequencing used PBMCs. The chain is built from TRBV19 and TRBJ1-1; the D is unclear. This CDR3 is CASTEFMNTEAFF. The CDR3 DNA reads TGTGCCAGTACGGAGTTCATGAACACTGAAGCTTTCTTT.